Each of the 16 T cell receptor beta chains below was sequenced from the same sample in a study of T and B cells in COVID-19 patients. Each TRB amplification used roughly 250-550 ng of genomic DNA from blood. TRB rearrangements were amplified by multiplex PCR with BIOMED2 TRB-A/B primers. TCRdb reprocessed the multiplex PCR reads via MiXCR and lists one record per CDR3 protein. The sample carries 20,000 to 30,000 distinct CDR3 sequences, about 33% recorded once. Sample: blood. Source of these receptors: a human donor who had recovered from COVID-19.

The chain recombines TRBV20-1 with TRBJ1-1, with D unresolved. Germline assignment: CDR1 DFQATT and CDR2 SNEGSKA (reference sequence). Trimming stripped 0 bases from V and 1 base from J, with 6 bases between. The CDR3 consists of 13 residues. CDR3 sequence: CSARDPGNTEAFF. The CDR3 coding sequence is TGCAGTGCTAGAGATCCCGGGAACACTGAAGCTTTCTTT.

Relative to its sample, this clonotype is medium-sized. The rearrangement links TRBV19 to TRBJ2-7, with a weak D call TRBD1 (6 bases). Between the trimmed V and J ends, which lost 7 bases and 4 bases, there was a span of 17 bases. The CDR3 is made up of 14 amino acids. In germline, CDR1 is LNHDA, CDR2 SQIVND (reference sequence). CDR3: CASNFAGQPYEQYF. Here the CDR3 DNA reads TGTGCCAGTAATTTCGCCGGACAGCCGTACGAGCAGTACTTC.

This clonotype has a single count. The CDR3 DNA sequence: TGCGCCAGCAGCCAAGATCTAGCGGGGCCCTACGAGCAGTACTTC. Protein: CASSQDLAGPYEQYF. The chain couples TRBV4-3 to TRBJ2-7; 9 nucleotides match TRBD2. This CDR3 is built from 15 residues. V lost 0 bases and J lost 2; bases outside the gene matches: 2. Germline-derived CDR1 and CDR2 are LGHNA and YSLEER.

This chain links TRBV7-6 with TRBJ2-3; 7 bases match TRBD1. J was trimmed by 2 bases and V by 5 bases; bases with no gene match: 7. The CDR3 totals 15 residues. Germline lookup yields CDR1 SGHVS and CDR2 FNYEAQ. The CDR3, as DNA: TGTGCCAGCAGCCTCAAGGACAGGCACACAGATACGCAGTATTTT. It yields the protein CASSLKDRHTDTQYF.

The chain is built from TRBV6-2 or TRBV6-3 and TRBJ1-1; D unclear. V was trimmed by 5 bases and J by 0 bases, leaving 13 bases between them. There are 15 residues in the CDR3. The germline V gene has CDR1 MNHEY and CDR2 SVGEGT. This chain's CDR3 is CASSDVGAVNTEAFF. The DNA of the CDR3 is TGTGCCAGCAGTGACGTGGGTGCGGTGAACACTGAAGCTTTCTTT.

The gene calls are TRBV10-3 and TRBJ2-7, with D maybe TRBD1 (6 bases). The V gene lost 9 bases and the J gene lost 2 bases, with 17 bases spanning the gap. The CDR3 spans 14 residues. The germline V gene encodes CDR1 ENHRY and CDR2 SYGVKD. The CDR3 DNA reads TGTGCCATTCTAAACAAGGACAGTCCCTACGAGCAGTACTTC. This translates into CAILNKDSPYEQYF.

The table lists this clonotype with many counts. This sequence joins TRBV5-6 and TRBJ2-2; no clear D. Trimming stripped 2 bases from V and 0 bases from J, with 8 bases between. Looked up from germline, CDR1 is SGHDT and CDR2 is YYEEEE. CDR3 length equals 15 residues. Written as DNA, the CDR3 is TGTGCCAGCAGCTTTCTGGGCGCGAACACCGGGGAGCTGTTTTTT. Its translation is CASSFLGANTGELFF.

This chain links TRBV6-5 with TRBJ2-1, with 10 bases lining up with TRBD2. CDR1 and CDR2 from the germline V gene are MNHEY and SVGAGI. After removal of 5 bases from V and 2 bases from J, the junction contained 6 bases not matched to a gene. This CDR3 spans 16 amino acids. CDR3 in amino acids: CASSPSGSHAYNEQFF. The CDR3 nucleotides read TGTGCCAGCAGTCCTAGCGGGAGTCACGCCTACAATGAGCAGTTCTTC.

This clonotype was seen more than once but under ten times. The chain employs TRBV5-1 and TRBJ2-5, with D uncertain. V lost 3 bases, J lost 2 bases, and 5 bases lay in between. CDR3 length equals 12 residues. The germline V gene encodes CDR1 SGHRS and CDR2 YFSETQ. Here the CDR3 reads CASSSSQETQYF. The CDR3 coding sequence is TGCGCCAGCAGCTCCAGTCAAGAGACCCAGTACTTC.

In the case of this clonotype: One end of the junction does not line up with germline, which may come from a read error. The chain is built from TRBV18 and TRBJ2-7, with 7 bases fitting TRBD1. The CDR3 is 17 residues long. The germline V gene encodes CDR1 KGHSH and CDR2 LQKENI. CDR3 amino acids: CASSLRPGQSVPSERYF. The DNA for the CDR3 is TGTGCCAGCTCACTTCGTCCGGGACAGTCCGTTCCGAGCGAGCGGTACTTC.

The chain has TRBV14 and TRBJ2-1; 7 nucleotides agree with TRBD2. CDR1 and CDR2 (germline): SGHDN, FVKESK. Losses at the gene ends were 4 bases for V and 6 bases for J; bases not matched to a gene: 21. The CDR3 runs to 19 residues. The CDR3 here is CASSRKREGVLKPGNEQFF. CDR3 bases: TGTGCCAGCAGCCGTAAAAGGGAGGGCGTATTAAAACCTGGCAATGAGCAGTTCTTC.

The rearrangement links TRBV7-9 to TRBJ2-3, with 11 bases matching TRBD2. V trimming: 4 bases; J trimming: 4 bases; junction bases outside the gene matches: 4. The germline CDR1 and CDR2 sequences are SEHNR and FQNEAQ (reference sequence). The CDR3 consists of 15 residues. CDR3 DNA sequence: TGTGCCAGCAGCTATGGGACTAGCGGATCAGATACGCAGTATTTT. Its translation: CASSYGTSGSDTQYF.

The chain recombines TRBV11-1 with TRBJ2-7; TRBD2 matches 7 bases. Per germline, CDR1 SGHAT and CDR2 FQDESV (reference sequence). V lost 3 bases, J lost 2 bases, and 7 bases stayed unmatched. The CDR3 has 15 amino acids. The CDR3 sequence is CASSFVLARAYEQYF. CDR3 coding DNA: TGTGCCAGCAGCTTCGTACTAGCGCGGGCCTACGAGCAGTACTTC.

The sample holds many counts of this clonotype. J is TRBJ2-7 and V is TRBV6-5; 12 nucleotides line up with TRBD1. Trimming took 8 bases from V and 2 from J; bases not matched to a gene: 1. From germline, CDR1 is MNHEY and CDR2 SVGAGI. CDR3 length equals 13 residues. CDR3: CASRDRGPYEQYF. The CDR3 DNA reads TGTGCCAGCCGGGACAGGGGGCCCTACGAGCAGTACTTC.

This clonotype was recorded many times. The chain carries TRBV27 and TRBJ2-3, with TRBD2 identical over 10 bases. Germline V gene lookup returns CDR1 MNHEY and CDR2 SMNVEV (reference sequence). The V and J ends lost 0 bases and 5 bases, in that order; junction bases with no gene match: 8. The CDR3 runs 17 residues. CDR3 nucleotides: TGTGCCAGCAGTTTATCCCTAGAGCGGGGGGGCTTAGATACGCAGTATTTT. Translated: CASSLSLERGGLDTQYF.

CDR3 sequence (DNA): TGTGCCAGCAGCTCCGGGCTTCACCCCACAGATACGCAGTATTTT. As protein: CASSSGLHPTDTQYF. The gene calls are TRBV7-9 and TRBJ2-3; unclear D gene. CDR1 and CDR2 (germline): SEHNR, FQNEAQ (reference sequence). V lost 4 bases and J 2 bases, leaving 13 bases between the germline ends. This CDR3 is built from 15 residues.